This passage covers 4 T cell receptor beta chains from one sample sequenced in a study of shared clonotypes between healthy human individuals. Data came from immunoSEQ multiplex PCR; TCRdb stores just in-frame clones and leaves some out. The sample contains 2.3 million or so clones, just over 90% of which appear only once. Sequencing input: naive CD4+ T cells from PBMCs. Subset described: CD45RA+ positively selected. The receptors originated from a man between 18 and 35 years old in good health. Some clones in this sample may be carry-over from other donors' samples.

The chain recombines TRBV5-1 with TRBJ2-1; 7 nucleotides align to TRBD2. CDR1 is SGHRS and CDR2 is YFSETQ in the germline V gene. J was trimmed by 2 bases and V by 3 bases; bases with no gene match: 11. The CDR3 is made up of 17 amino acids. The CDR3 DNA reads TGCGCCAGCAGCTCCGCCTGGCGGGGAGGGCCCTACAATGAGCAGTTCTTC. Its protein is CASSSAWRGGPYNEQFF. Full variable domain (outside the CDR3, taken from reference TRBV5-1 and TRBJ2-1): KAGVTQTPRYLIKTRGQQVTLSCSPISGHRSVSWYQQTPGQGLQFLFEYFSETQRNKGNFPGRFSGRQFSNSRSEMNVSTLELGDSALYLCASSSAWRGGPYNEQFFGPGTRLTVL.

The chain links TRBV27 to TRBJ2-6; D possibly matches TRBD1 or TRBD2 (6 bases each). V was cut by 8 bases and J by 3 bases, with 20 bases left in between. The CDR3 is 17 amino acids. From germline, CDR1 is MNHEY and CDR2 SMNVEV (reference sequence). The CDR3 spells CASAYNGGAGGANVLTF. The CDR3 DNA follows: TGTGCCAGCGCTTATAACGGGGGCGCTGGTGGGGCCAACGTCCTGACTTTC.

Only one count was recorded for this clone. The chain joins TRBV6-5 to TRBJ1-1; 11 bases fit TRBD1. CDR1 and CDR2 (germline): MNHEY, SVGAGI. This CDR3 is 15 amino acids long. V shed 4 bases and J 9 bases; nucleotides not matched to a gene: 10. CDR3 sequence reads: CASSSPGQGAGKAFF. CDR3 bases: TGTGCCAGCAGTTCCCCCGGACAGGGGGCCGGCAAAGCTTTCTTT.

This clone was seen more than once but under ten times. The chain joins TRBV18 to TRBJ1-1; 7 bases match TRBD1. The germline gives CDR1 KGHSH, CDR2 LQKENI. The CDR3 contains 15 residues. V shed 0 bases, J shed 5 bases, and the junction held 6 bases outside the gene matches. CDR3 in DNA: TGTGCCAGCTCACCACCCCGGCAGGGGGAAACTGAAGCTTTCTTT. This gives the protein CASSPPRQGETEAFF.